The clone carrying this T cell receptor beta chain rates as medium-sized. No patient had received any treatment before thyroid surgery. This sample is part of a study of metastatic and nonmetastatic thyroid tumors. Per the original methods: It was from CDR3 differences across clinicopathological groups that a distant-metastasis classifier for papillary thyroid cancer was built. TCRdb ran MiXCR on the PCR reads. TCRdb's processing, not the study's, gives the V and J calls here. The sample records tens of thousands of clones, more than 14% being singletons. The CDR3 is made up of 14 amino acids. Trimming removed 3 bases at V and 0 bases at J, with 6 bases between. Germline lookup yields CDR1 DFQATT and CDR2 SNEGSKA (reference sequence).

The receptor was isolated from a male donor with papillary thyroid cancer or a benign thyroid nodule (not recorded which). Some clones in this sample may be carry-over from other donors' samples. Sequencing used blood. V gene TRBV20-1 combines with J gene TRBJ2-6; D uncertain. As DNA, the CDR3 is TGCAGTGCTAGCGCGGCCTCTGGGGCCAACGTCCTGACTTTC. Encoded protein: CSASAASGANVLTF.